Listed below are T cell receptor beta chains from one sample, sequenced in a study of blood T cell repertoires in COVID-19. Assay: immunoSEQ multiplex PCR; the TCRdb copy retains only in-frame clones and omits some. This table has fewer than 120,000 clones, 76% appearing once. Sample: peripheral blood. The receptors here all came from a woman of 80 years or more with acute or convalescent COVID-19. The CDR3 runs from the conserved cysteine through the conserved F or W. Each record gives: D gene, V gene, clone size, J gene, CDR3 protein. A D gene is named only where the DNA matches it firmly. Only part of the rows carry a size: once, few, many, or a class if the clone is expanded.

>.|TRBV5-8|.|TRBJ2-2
CASSLFTGELFF
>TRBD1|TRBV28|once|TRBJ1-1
CASSPGQGMNTEAFF
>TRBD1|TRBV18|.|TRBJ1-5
CASSPGTGDQPQHF
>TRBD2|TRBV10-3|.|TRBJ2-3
CAIRPSGGAVDTQYF
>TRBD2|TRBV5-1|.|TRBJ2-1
CASSLGGGLYNEQFF
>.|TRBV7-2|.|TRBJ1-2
CASSPGGWDGYTF
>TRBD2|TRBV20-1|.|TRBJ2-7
CSASGRDEQHF
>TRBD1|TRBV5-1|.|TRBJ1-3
CASSLTTLTGTGNTIYF
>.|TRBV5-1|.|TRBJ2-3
CASSLEGKVADTQYF
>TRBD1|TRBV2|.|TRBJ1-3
CASTRDRGLPRSGNTIYF
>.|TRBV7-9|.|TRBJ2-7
CASSLAGTDEQYF
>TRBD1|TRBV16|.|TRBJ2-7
CASSQSAGGGSYEQYF
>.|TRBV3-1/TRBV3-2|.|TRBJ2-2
CASSRRGTGELFF